These 21 T cell receptor beta chains originate from one sample sequenced in a study of blood T cell repertoires in COVID-19. Clones were read by immunoSEQ multiplex PCR, and TCRdb kept only the in-frame ones, dropping some. The repertoire holds 70,000 to 80,000 clones, with 87% as singletons. Sample: peripheral blood. All receptors derive from a woman between 50 and 59 years old with acute or convalescent COVID-19.

Here the CDR3 reads CASSTRTGRVWGYTF. The CDR3 nucleotides are TGTGCCAGCAGTACCCGGACAGGGAGAGTATGGGGCTACACCTTC. V gene TRBV6-5 combines with J gene TRBJ1-2; 8 bases line up with TRBD1. Germline loops: CDR1 MNHEY, CDR2 SVGAGI. The trim removed 5 bases at V and 8 bases at J, leaving 13 bases unmatched. The CDR3 has 15 amino acids.

This clone was detected once. The chain uses TRBV5-1 and TRBJ1-6; the D gene is possibly TRBD1 (6 bases). The germline V gene has CDR1 SGHRS and CDR2 YFSETQ. The V gene lost 0 bases and the J gene lost 9 bases, with 16 bases spanning the gap. This CDR3 is built from 16 residues. The CDR3 region is CASSLEAGDRGSPLHF. In DNA form, the CDR3 reads TGCGCCAGCAGCTTGGAGGCAGGGGATAGGGGTTCACCCCTCCACTTT.

The V call is TRBV27, the J call TRBJ1-1; D is perhaps TRBD1 (6 bases). Trimming cost V 4 bases and J 0 bases, with 9 bases left between them. CDR3 size: 14 residues. Germline V gives CDR1 MNHEY, CDR2 SMNVEV (reference sequence). The CDR3 loop reads CASSSDRVNTEAFF. DNA for the CDR3: TGTGCCAGCAGTTCGGACAGAGTGAACACTGAAGCTTTCTTT.

The chain combines TRBV4-2 with TRBJ1-2; 7 bases line up with TRBD1. V shed 0 bases and J 7 bases; nucleotides not matched to a gene: 14. Looked up from germline, CDR1 is LGHNA and CDR2 is YNFKEQ. This CDR3 is built from 17 residues. The CDR3 spells CASSQENGRGGRGGYTF. The CDR3 DNA reads TGTGCCAGCAGCCAAGAAAATGGGCGAGGGGGCAGGGGTGGCTACACCTTC.

This clone was recorded once. This chain connects TRBV2 to TRBJ2-5, with D perhaps TRBD1 (6 bases). V shed 6 bases and J shed 3 bases, with 8 bases lying between them. CDR1 and CDR2 from the germline V gene are SNHLY and FYNNEI. The CDR3 totals 12 residues. Written as DNA, the CDR3 is TGTGCCAGCAGCTGGACAGAAGAGACCCAGTACTTC. This translates into CASSWTEETQYF.

J is TRBJ1-2 and V is TRBV27, with 7 bases lining up with TRBD1. V trimming: 2 bases; J trimming: 5 bases; junction bases outside the gene matches: 11. This CDR3 contains 16 residues. Looked up from germline, CDR1 is MNHEY and CDR2 is SMNVEV (reference sequence). CDR3 protein: CASSLGTAGGGYGYTF. CDR3 DNA sequence: TGTGCCAGCAGTTTAGGAACGGCAGGGGGAGGTTATGGCTACACCTTC.

This clone was detected only once. The chain has TRBV24-1 and TRBJ2-2; 7 nucleotides agree with TRBD2. Germline CDR1 KGHDR, CDR2 SFDVKD. The CDR3 runs to 15 residues. J was trimmed by 3 bases and V by 4 bases; bases with no gene match: 4. The CDR3: CATSEPSGYTGELFF. In DNA, the CDR3 is TGTGCCACCAGTGAGCCTAGCGGATACACCGGGGAGCTGTTTTTT.

The chain combines TRBV18 with TRBJ1-2, with D possibly matching TRBD1 (5 bases). Germline CDR1 reads KGHSH; CDR2 reads LQKENI. With 2 bases removed from V and 4 bases from J, the gap between germline ends came to 14 bases. The CDR3 has 15 residues. Written as DNA, the CDR3 is TGTGCCAGCTCACCAGAGTCGCAGGGACTCTATGGCTACACCTTC. Translation gives CASSPESQGLYGYTF.

The rearrangement uses TRBV5-6 and TRBJ2-5; 12 bases line up with TRBD2. Germline V lookup: CDR1 SGHDT, CDR2 YYEEEE. V dropped 5 bases and J dropped 3; count of bases not matched to a gene: 2. This CDR3 region has 14 residues. CDR3 protein: CASRLAGGEETQYF. CDR3 bases: TGTGCCAGCAGGCTAGCGGGAGGGGAAGAGACCCAGTACTTC.

CDR3 residues: CASSLSPPGVEQFF. Written as DNA, the CDR3 is TGTGCCAGCAGTTTATCCCCCCCGGGTGTTGAGCAGTTCTTC. The chain is built from TRBV27 and TRBJ2-1; D is undetermined. The germline CDR1 and CDR2 sequences are MNHEY and SMNVEV (reference sequence). This CDR3 has 14 residues. The V end lost 0 bases, the J end lost 9 bases, and 12 bases lay between the germline ends.

This rearrangement joins TRBV10-1 to TRBJ1-2; D unclear. Germline V lookup: CDR1 WNHNN, CDR2 SYGVQD (reference sequence). The CDR3 has 12 amino acids. The V and J ends lost 3 bases and 4 bases respectively, with 6 bases between them. The CDR3 region is CASSDGGYGYTF. CDR3 nucleotide sequence: TGCGCCAGCAGTGACGGAGGCTATGGCTACACCTTC.

The chain employs TRBV7-8 and TRBJ2-7, with 9 bases identical to TRBD1. This CDR3 region has 16 residues. Trimming removed 7 bases from V and 5 bases from J; junction bases left unmatched: 15. In germline, CDR1 is SGHVS, CDR2 FQNEAQ. The CDR3 region is CASIPKRTGAIHEQYF. The CDR3 nucleotides read TGTGCCAGCATCCCCAAAAGGACAGGGGCAATCCACGAGCAGTACTTC.

The chain carries TRBV19 and TRBJ1-1, with D unresolved. The ends were cut back, 6 bases at V and 4 bases at J, with 9 bases in the middle. Germline loops: CDR1 LNHDA, CDR2 SQIVND (reference sequence). The CDR3 sequence is 12 residues long. This CDR3 is CASSQRVTEAFF. DNA for the CDR3: TGTGCCAGTAGCCAGCGTGTCACTGAAGCTTTCTTT.

The rearrangement uses TRBV4-2 and TRBJ1-4; TRBD1 aligns across 8 bases. The CDR3 consists of 14 residues. J was trimmed by 7 bases and V by 6 bases; bases with no gene match: 7. Germline values: CDR1 LGHNA, CDR2 YNFKEQ. CDR3 in amino acids: CASSSGGSGEKLFF. Here the CDR3 DNA reads TGTGCCAGCAGTTCAGGGGGCTCCGGTGAAAAACTGTTTTTT.

The chain couples TRBV9 to TRBJ2-1; D is uncertain. Germline values: CDR1 SGDLS, CDR2 YYNGEE. The CDR3 is made up of 15 amino acids. The ends were cut back, 0 bases at V and 8 bases at J, with 15 bases in the middle. For the CDR3, the DNA is TGTGCCAGCAGCGTAGTGCAGGCCACTCTTTATGAGCAGTTCTTC. This translates into CASSVVQATLYEQFF.

This clone has a handful of counts. The CDR3 DNA reads TGTGCCAGTAGTATTAAGGCGGGGCCCACAGATACGCAGTATTTT. Translating it yields CASSIKAGPTDTQYF. The chain uses TRBV19 and TRBJ2-3; possible D gene TRBD2, 6 bases. CDR1 is LNHDA, CDR2 SQIVND, per germline (reference sequence). CDR3 length: 15 residues. V dropped 3 bases and J dropped 2 bases, with 12 bases sitting between them.

The chain combines TRBV5-4 with TRBJ2-1; a weak D match, TRBD2 (6 bases). V was trimmed by 0 bases and J by 5 bases, leaving 15 bases between them. CDR1 and CDR2 (germline): SGHNT, YYREEE (reference sequence). The CDR3 length is 16 residues. CDR3 residues: CASSLGGRELDNEQFF. The CDR3 DNA reads as TGTGCCAGCAGCTTGGGGGGACGGGAGCTAGACAATGAGCAGTTCTTC.

The chain is built from TRBV28 and TRBJ1-1; no firm D call. Trimming pared 6 bases from V and 7 bases from J, leaving 9 bases between. The germline CDR1 and CDR2 sequences are MDHEN and SYDVKM. The CDR3 extends over 11 amino acids. The CDR3 nucleotides read TGTGCCAGCAGCCTCAGGAATGAAGCTTTCTTT. It is translated as CASSLRNEAFF.

The CDR3 loop is CASSLTTGADTQYF. The CDR3 coding sequence is TGTGCCAGCAGTTTAACGACAGGGGCAGATACGCAGTATTTT. J is TRBJ2-3 and V is TRBV28, with 8 bases matching TRBD1. Germline CDR1 and CDR2: MDHEN and SYDVKM. J was trimmed by 4 bases and V by 2 bases; bases with no gene match: 2. The CDR3 spans 14 residues.

CDR3 nucleotides: TGTGCCAGCAGCCTTCAGACTAGCCCTGGGTTCGATGAGCAGTTCTTC. Protein: CASSLQTSPGFDEQFF. The chain recombines TRBV4-2 with TRBJ2-1; TRBD2 aligns across 7 bases. V lost 4 bases, J lost 8 bases, and 14 bases stayed unmatched. There are 16 residues in the CDR3. Germline V gene sequence: CDR1 LGHNA, CDR2 YNFKEQ.

This sequence joins TRBV7-2 and TRBJ1-1; D ambiguous. Germline CDR1 SGHTA, CDR2 FQGNSA. The CDR3 has 14 amino acids. V was pared by 5 bases and J by 5 bases, with 15 bases between. The CDR3 bases are TGTGCCAGCAGCCCACAGACCTCGGGGACTGAAGCTTTCTTT. As protein: CASSPQTSGTEAFF.